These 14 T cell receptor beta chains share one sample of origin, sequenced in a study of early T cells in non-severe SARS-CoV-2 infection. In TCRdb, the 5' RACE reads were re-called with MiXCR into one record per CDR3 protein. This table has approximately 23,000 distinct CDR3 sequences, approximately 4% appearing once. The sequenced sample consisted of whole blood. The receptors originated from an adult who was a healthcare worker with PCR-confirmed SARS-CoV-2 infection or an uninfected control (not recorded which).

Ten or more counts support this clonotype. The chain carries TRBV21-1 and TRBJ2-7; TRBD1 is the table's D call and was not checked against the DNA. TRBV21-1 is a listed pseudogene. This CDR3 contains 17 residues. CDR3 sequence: CASSKSGASLSSYEQYF. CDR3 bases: TGTGCCAGCAGCAAATCAGGGGCGAGCTTAAGCTCCTACGAGCAGTACTTC.

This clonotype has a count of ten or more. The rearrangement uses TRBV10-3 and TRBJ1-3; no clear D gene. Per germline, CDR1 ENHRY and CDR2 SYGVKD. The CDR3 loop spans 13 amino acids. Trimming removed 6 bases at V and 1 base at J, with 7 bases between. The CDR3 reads CAIRSLSGNTIYF. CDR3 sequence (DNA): TGTGCCATCAGGTCGCTTTCTGGAAACACCATATATTTT.

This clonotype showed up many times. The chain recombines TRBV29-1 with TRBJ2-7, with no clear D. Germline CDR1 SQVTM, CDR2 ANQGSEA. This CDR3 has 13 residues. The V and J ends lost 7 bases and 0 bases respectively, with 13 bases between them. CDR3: CSASHLRSYEQYF. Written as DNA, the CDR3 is TGCAGCGCCAGCCACCTCCGCTCCTACGAGCAGTACTTC.

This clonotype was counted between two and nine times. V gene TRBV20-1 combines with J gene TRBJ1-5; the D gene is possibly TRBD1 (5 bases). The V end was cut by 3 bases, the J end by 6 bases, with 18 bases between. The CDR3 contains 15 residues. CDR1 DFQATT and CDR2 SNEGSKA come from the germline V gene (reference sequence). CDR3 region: CSASPARGDAQPQHF. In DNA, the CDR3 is TGCAGTGCTAGTCCCGCCAGAGGGGACGCTCAGCCCCAGCATTTT.

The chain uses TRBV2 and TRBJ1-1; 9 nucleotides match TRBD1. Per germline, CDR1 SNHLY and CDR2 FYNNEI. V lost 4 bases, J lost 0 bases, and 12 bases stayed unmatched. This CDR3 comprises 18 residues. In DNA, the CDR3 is TGTGCCAGCAGTGTTATGGGACAGGGAAGAAGCTTGAACACTGAAGCTTTCTTT. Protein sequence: CASSVMGQGRSLNTEAFF.

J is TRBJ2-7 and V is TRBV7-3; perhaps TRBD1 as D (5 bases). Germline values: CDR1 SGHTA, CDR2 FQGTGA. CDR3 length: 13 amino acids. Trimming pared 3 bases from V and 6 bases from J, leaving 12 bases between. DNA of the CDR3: TGTGCCAGCAGCTTCTCAGGGATCGGCGAGCAGTACTTC. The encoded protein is CASSFSGIGEQYF. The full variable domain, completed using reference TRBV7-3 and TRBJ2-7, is GAGVSQTPSNKVTEKGKYVELRCDPISGHTALYWYRQSLGQGPEFLIYFQGTGAADDSGLPNDRFFAVRPEGSVSTLKIQRTERGDSAVYLCASSFSGIGEQYFGPGTRLTVT.

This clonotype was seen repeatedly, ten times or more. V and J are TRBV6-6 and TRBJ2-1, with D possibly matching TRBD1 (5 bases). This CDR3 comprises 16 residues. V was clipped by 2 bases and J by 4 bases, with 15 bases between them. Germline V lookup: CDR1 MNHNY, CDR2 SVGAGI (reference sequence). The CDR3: CASSYGAGLPYNEQFF. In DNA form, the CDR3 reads TGTGCCAGCAGTTACGGTGCAGGGTTGCCTTACAATGAGCAGTTCTTC.

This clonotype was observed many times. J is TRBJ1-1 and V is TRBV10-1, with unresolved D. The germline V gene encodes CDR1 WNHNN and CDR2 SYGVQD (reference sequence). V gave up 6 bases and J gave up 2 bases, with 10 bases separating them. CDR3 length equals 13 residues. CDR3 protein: CASRIDPNTEAFF. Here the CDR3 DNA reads TGCGCCAGCAGGATTGACCCTAACACTGAAGCTTTCTTT.

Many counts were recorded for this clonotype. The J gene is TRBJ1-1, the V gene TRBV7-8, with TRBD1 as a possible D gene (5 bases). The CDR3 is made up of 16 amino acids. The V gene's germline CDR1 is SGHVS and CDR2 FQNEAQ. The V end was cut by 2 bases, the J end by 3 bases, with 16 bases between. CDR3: CASSLRPGTLDTEAFF. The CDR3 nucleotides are TGTGCCAGCAGCTTAAGACCAGGGACCCTGGACACTGAAGCTTTCTTT.

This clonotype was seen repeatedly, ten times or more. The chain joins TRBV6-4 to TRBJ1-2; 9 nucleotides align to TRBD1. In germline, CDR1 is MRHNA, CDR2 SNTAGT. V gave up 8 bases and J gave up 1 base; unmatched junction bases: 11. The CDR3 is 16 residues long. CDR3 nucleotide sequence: TGTGCCAGCCAGCCCATTAACAGGGGGCATAACTATGGCTACACCTTC. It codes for CASQPINRGHNYGYTF.

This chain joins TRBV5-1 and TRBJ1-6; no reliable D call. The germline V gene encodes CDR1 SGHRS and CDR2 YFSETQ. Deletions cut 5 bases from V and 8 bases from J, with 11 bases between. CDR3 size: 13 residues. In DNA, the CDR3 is TGCGCCAGCAGGCGGGGATCGGATTCACCCCTCCACTTT. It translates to CASRRGSDSPLHF.

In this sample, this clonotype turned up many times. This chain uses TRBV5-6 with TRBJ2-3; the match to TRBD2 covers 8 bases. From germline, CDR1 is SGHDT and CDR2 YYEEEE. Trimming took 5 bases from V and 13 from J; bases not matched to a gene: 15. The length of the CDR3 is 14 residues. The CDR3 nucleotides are TGTGCCAGCAGACCGCAGGCTAGCGGGCTGGTAGAGTATTTT. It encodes CASRPQASGLVEYF.

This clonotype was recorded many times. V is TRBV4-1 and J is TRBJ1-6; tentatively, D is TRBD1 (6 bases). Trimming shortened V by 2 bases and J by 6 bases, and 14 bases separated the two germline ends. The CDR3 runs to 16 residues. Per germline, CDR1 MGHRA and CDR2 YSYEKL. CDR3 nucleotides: TGCGCCAGCAGCCAATCGGAATACAGGGTTAATTCACCCCTCCACTTT. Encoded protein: CASSQSEYRVNSPLHF.

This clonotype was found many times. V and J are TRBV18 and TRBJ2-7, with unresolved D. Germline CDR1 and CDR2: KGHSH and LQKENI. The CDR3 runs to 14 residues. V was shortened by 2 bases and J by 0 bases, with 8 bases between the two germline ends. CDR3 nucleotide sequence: TGTGCCAGCTCACCAGAGAGTCACTCCTACGAGCAGTACTTC. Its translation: CASSPESHSYEQYF.